Each of the 21 T cell receptor beta chains below was sequenced from the same sample in a study of T cells in women clearing cervical HPV infection. Measured with immunoSEQ multiplex PCR; TCRdb has only the in-frame clones, and not every one. Its table lists around 18,000 clones. Sequencing was carried out using blood buffy coat. The receptors were gathered from a woman between 18 and 70 years old with a cervical HPV16 infection that either progressed to CIN3+ or cleared (not recorded which).

With respect to this clone: The observed sequence ends 3 residues before the CDR3 terminus, with the missing tail filled in from the germline J gene. This chain connects TRBV6-1 to TRBJ2-3; the D is unclear. The CDR3 loop spans 15 amino acids. Germline CDR1 and CDR2: MNHNS and SASEGT. CDR3 loop: CASSALRLPKETQYF. The sequenced part of the CDR3 DNA is TGTGCCAGCAGTGCCCTCAGGTTACCAAAGGAGACG.

The sequenced CDR3 bases are TGCAGTGTACCGGGAGCGGTGGAGACC. This gives the protein CSVPGAVET. The full CDR3 is CSVPGAVETQYF. The rearrangement joins TRBV20-1 to TRBJ2-5; D perhaps matches TRBD2 (6 bases). Read coverage stops 3 residues before the CDR3 terminus; the germline J gene supplies the remainder. The CDR3 sequence is 12 residues long. With 7 bases removed from V and 5 bases from J, the gap between germline ends came to 14 bases. Germline V gene data show CDR1 as DFQATT and CDR2 as SNEGSKA (reference sequence).

Points on this clone: The sequence runs out 3 residues before the end of the CDR3; the remainder is reconstructed from the germline J gene. The chain joins TRBV20-1 to TRBJ2-3; TRBD1 agrees at 8 bases. Per the germline V gene, CDR1 is DFQATT and CDR2 is SNEGSKA (reference sequence). The CDR3 has 15 amino acids. The sequenced CDR3 bases are TGCAGTGCTAGAGAAGGACAGGGCGGACTTGAGACG. The encoded protein is CSAREGQGGLET. The entire CDR3 protein is CSAREGQGGLETQYF.

Points on this clone: Read sequence stops 3 residues before the CDR3 end, and the germline J gene provides the missing end. The chain carries TRBV14 and TRBJ2-5; 7 bases match TRBD1. The J segment lost 1 base and the V segment lost 7 bases, leaving 6 bases of the junction unmatched. This CDR3 region has 14 residues. CDR1 SGHDN and CDR2 FVKESK come from the germline V gene. CDR3 region: CASTAKGAQETQYF. The covered CDR3 bases are TGTGCCAGCACCGCGAAGGGGGCCCAAGAGACC. The full variable domain, in which reference TRBV14 and TRBJ2-5 provide the parts outside the CDR3, is EAGVTQFPSHSVIEKGQTVTLRCDPISGHDNLYWYRRVMGKEIKFLLHFVKESKQDESGMPNNRFLAERTGGTYSTLKVQPAELEDSGVYFCASTAKGAQETQYFGPGTRLLVL.

Notes on this clone: The read is 3 residues too short to cover the CDR3 end, so that end is filled in from the germline J gene. The chain has TRBV7-2 and TRBJ2-7, with 7 positions matching TRBD1. V shed 6 bases and J 2 bases; nucleotides not matched to a gene: 7. This CDR3 contains 14 residues. CDR1 and CDR2 (germline): SGHTA, FQGNSA. The CDR3 DNA, read in part, is TGTGCCAGCAGTTTCGGGGACAGTGCCTACGAG. Encoded protein: CASSFGDSAYE. The whole CDR3 sequence is CASSFGDSAYEQYF. Variable domain in full (rest from reference TRBV7-2 and TRBJ2-7): GAGVSQSPSNKVTEKGKDVELRCDPISGHTALYWYRQSLGQGLEFLIYFQGNSAPDKSGLPSDRFSAERTGGSVSTLTIQRTQQEDSAVYLCASSFGDSAYEQYFGPGTRLTVT.

In regard to this clone: The observed sequence ends 3 residues before the CDR3 terminus, with the missing tail filled in from the germline J gene. This rearrangement joins TRBV20-1 to TRBJ2-3; TRBD1 agrees at 8 bases. In germline, CDR1 is DFQATT, CDR2 SNEGSKA (reference sequence). J was trimmed by 3 bases and V by 6 bases; bases with no gene match: 11. CDR3 size: 15 residues. The CDR3 DNA, read in part, is TGCAGTGCCGCGCCTACAGGGGGGATGACAGATACG. Translation gives CSAAPTGGMTDT. The complete CDR3 sequence is CSAAPTGGMTDTQYF.

Notes on this clone: From the germline J gene comes the end of the CDR3, since the read stops 3 residues before it. V gene TRBV6-7 combines with J gene TRBJ1-2; 10 bases line up with TRBD1. TRBV6-7 is an open reading frame whose function is uncertain. The CDR3 contains 17 residues. V gave up 6 bases and J gave up 6 bases; unmatched junction bases: 16. CDR3 bases read: TGTGCCAGCAGCCGAAGAACCACCGGGACAGGGGCAGATGGC. It yields the protein CASSRRTTGTGADG. The whole CDR3 is CASSRRTTGTGADGYTF.

About this clone itself: The read ends 3 residues shy of where the CDR3 ends; the end is completed using the germline J gene. The chain employs TRBV2 and TRBJ2-3; D unresolved. CDR1 is SNHLY and CDR2 is FYNNEI in the germline V gene. CDR3 length: 15 amino acids. CDR3 amino acids: CASRKSTELNQPQYF. CDR3 bases read: TGTGCCAGCAGAAAGTCTACAGAACTTAATCAGCCG.

Notes on this clone: The read stops 3 residues short of the end of the CDR3; the missing end is completed from the germline J gene. This rearrangement joins TRBV7-9 to TRBJ1-4; tentative D call: TRBD1 (5 bases). Per germline, CDR1 SEHNR and CDR2 FQNEAQ (reference sequence). The germline V and J ends were trimmed by 7 bases and 3 bases, with 15 bases remaining between them. The CDR3 totals 15 residues. CDR3 sequence: CASNVGGFSNEKLFF. The CDR3 bases that were read are TGTGCCAGCAACGTGGGGGGGTTTTCTAATGAAAAA. Supplemented by reference TRBV7-9 and TRBJ1-4, the full variable domain reads DTGVSQNPRHKITKRGQNVTFRCDPISEHNRLYWYRQTLGQGPEFLTYFQNEAQLEKSRLLSDRFSAERPKGSFSTLEIQRTEQGDSAMYLCASNVGGFSNEKLFFGSGTQLSVL.

A word on this clone: From the germline J gene comes the end of the CDR3, since the read stops 3 residues before it. The genes are TRBV7-6 and TRBJ1-2, with 10 bases fitting TRBD1. This CDR3 has 16 amino acids. From germline, CDR1 is SGHVS and CDR2 FNYEAQ. CDR3: CASSYQGQGMADTYTF. The sequenced part of the CDR3 DNA is TGTGCCAGCAGCTACCAGGGACAGGGGATGGCAGATACC.

The chain's CDR3 is CSAQGMTMNTEAFF. The part of the CDR3 DNA that was read is TGCAGCGCACAGGGTATGACTATGAACACTGAA. V usage is TRBV29-1 and J usage is TRBJ1-1, with D possibly being TRBD1 (6 bases). From the germline J gene comes the end of the CDR3, since the read stops 3 residues before it. Germline V gene sequence: CDR1 SQVTM, CDR2 ANQGSEA. Trimming took off 7 bases at V and 0 bases at J, with 15 bases between the two ends. The CDR3 sequence is 14 residues long.

This CDR3 reads CASSLGPGRGYTYEQYF. The sequenced part of the CDR3 DNA is TGTGCCAGCAGTTTAGGGCCCGGCAGGGGCTATACCTACGAG. The chain recombines TRBV28 with TRBJ2-7; possibly TRBD1 for D (6 bases). The read ends 3 residues early relative to the CDR3; the germline J gene fills the gap. Germline V gives CDR1 MDHEN, CDR2 SYDVKM. V lost 2 bases, J lost 2 bases, and 19 bases lay in between. The CDR3 loop spans 17 amino acids. Full variable domain (remainder filled in from reference TRBV28 and TRBJ2-7): DVKVTQSSRYLVKRTGEKVFLECVQDMDHENMFWYRQDPGLGLRLIYFSYDVKMKEKGDIPEGYSVSREKKERFSLILESASTNQTSMYLCASSLGPGRGYTYEQYFGPGTRLTVT.

As concerns this clone: The read ends 3 residues before the CDR3 terminus; that terminus is restored from the germline J gene. J is TRBJ2-7 and V is TRBV6-1; 7 bases fit TRBD1. The CDR3 has 17 amino acids. V shed 0 bases and J 2 bases; nucleotides not matched to a gene: 10. CDR1 is MNHNS, CDR2 SASEGT, per germline. The sequenced CDR3 bases are TGTGCCAGCAGTGAAGCCTACCCACCGACAGGGACCTACGAG. This sequence encodes CASSEAYPPTGTYE. The whole CDR3 sequence is CASSEAYPPTGTYEQYF.

By frequency, this clone registers medium-sized. With the read ending 3 residues before the CDR3 end, the germline J gene is used to fill in that end. The chain employs TRBV18 and TRBJ2-1, with 9 bases identical to TRBD2. Looked up from germline, CDR1 is KGHSH and CDR2 is LQKENI. The J segment lost 4 bases and the V segment lost 0 bases, leaving 4 bases of the junction unmatched. There are 16 residues in the CDR3. Incomplete CDR3 DNA: TGTGCCAGCTCACCACCTGCGGGGGGGCTGTACAATGAG. This codes for CASSPPAGGLYNE. The complete CDR3 protein is CASSPPAGGLYNEQFF.

Judged by frequency, this clone is medium-sized. The CDR3 end is not reached by the read, which stops 3 residues before it; the germline J gene fills it in. The J gene is TRBJ1-2, the V gene TRBV14; tentative D call: TRBD1 (5 bases). From germline, CDR1 is SGHDN and CDR2 FVKESK. The CDR3 totals 13 residues. The DNA read from the CDR3 is TGTGCCAGCAGCTACTTCGGGGGGACGGGC. Protein product: CASSYFGGTG. The full CDR3 reads CASSYFGGTGYTF.

Turning to this clone: The sequenced fragment ends 3 residues before the CDR3 boundary, so the rest is inferred from the germline J gene. J is TRBJ2-7 and V is TRBV19, with 10 positions matching TRBD1. V shed 6 bases and J 5 bases; nucleotides not matched to a gene: 7. CDR1 is LNHDA and CDR2 is SQIVND in the germline V gene (reference sequence). This CDR3 is 14 amino acids long. Partial CDR3 DNA: TGTGCCAGTAGCCCCCGACAGGGGGCAAACGAG. This codes for CASSPRQGANE. The full-length CDR3 reads as CASSPRQGANEQYF.

A note on this clone: Coverage ceases 3 residues before the CDR3 finishes, and the germline J gene fills in the end. The genes are TRBV7-3 and TRBJ2-2; the D gene is possibly TRBD1 (5 bases). Germline values: CDR1 SGHTA, CDR2 FQGTGA. This CDR3 spans 14 amino acids. The CDR3 reads CASSLNGLTQGLFF. The sequenced CDR3 bases are TGTGCCAGCAGCTTAAACGGCCTCACCCAGGGG.

As to this clone: Read coverage stops 3 residues before the CDR3 terminus; the germline J gene supplies the remainder. This chain links TRBV20-1 with TRBJ1-1; unclear D gene. CDR3 size: 10 residues. CDR1 is DFQATT, CDR2 SNEGSKA, per germline (reference sequence). V lost 2 bases, J lost 6 bases, and 4 bases lay in between. CDR3 DNA (partial): TGCAGTGCTAGACAGGCTGAA. As protein: CSARQAE. The entire CDR3 is CSARQAEAFF.

A word on this clone: The read is 3 residues too short to cover the CDR3 end, so that end is filled in from the germline J gene. The genes are TRBV5-1 and TRBJ2-1, with TRBD2 identical over 9 bases. This CDR3 region has 14 residues. Germline CDR1 and CDR2: SGHRS and YFSETQ. The V gene end was trimmed by 5 bases and the J gene end by 5 bases; junction bases not matched to a gene: 5. This CDR3 is CASRPTSGNNEQFF. The DNA read from the CDR3 is TGCGCCAGCAGGCCGACTAGCGGAAACAATGAG. Filled out from reference TRBV5-1 and TRBJ2-1, the complete variable domain reads KAGVTQTPRYLIKTRGQQVTLSCSPISGHRSVSWYQQTPGQGLQFLFEYFSETQRNKGNFPGRFSGRQFSNSRSEMNVSTLELGDSALYLCASRPTSGNNEQFFGPGTRLTVL.

Points on this clone: Read data end 3 residues before the CDR3 end; the end is taken from the germline J gene. The V call is TRBV19, the J call TRBJ1-5, with 7 bases identical to TRBD1. This CDR3 comprises 16 residues. V dropped 5 bases and J dropped 6; count of bases not matched to a gene: 13. In germline, CDR1 is LNHDA, CDR2 SQIVND (reference sequence). The CDR3 loop reads CASSVSQGRDIQPQHF. The sequenced CDR3 bases are TGTGCCAGTAGTGTTTCACAGGGGAGAGATATTCAGCCC.

Concerning this clone: Coverage ceases 3 residues before the CDR3 finishes, and the germline J gene fills in the end. The chain links TRBV7-3 to TRBJ2-7, with TRBD2 identical over 7 bases. After removal of 5 bases from V and 3 bases from J, the junction contained 4 bases not matched to a gene. Per germline, CDR1 SGHTA and CDR2 FQGTGA. The CDR3 sequence is 13 residues long. Incomplete CDR3 DNA: TGTGCCAGCAGCCGGAGCGGGAACTACGAG. As protein: CASSRSGNYE. The full CDR3 protein is CASSRSGNYEQYF.